Listed below are T cell receptor beta chains from one sample, sequenced in a study of Ad26.COV2.S vaccination and SARS-CoV-2 variants. The table came from immunoSEQ multiplex PCR; TCRdb's copy has only in-frame clones and leaves some out. The sample includes roughly 700,000 clones, around 90% seen only once; the top ten take about 1.5%. Source: peripheral blood, taken in a trial of Ad26.COV2.S vaccine versus placebo. These receptors were taken from a person between 18 and 60 years old who received the Ad26.COV2.S COVID-19 vaccine or a placebo. The conserved cysteine and the conserved F or W are not part of the CDR3 here. Fields, in order: J gene, clone size, V gene, CDR3 protein. Clone size is given for some rows only: seen once, a few or many times, or a class if the clone is expanded.

TRBJ2-7	few	TRBV25-1	ASSEPGLATYEQY
TRBJ1-6	.	TRBV6-5	ASSYSTGPDNSPLH
TRBJ2-7	.	TRBV7-9	ASSHPSPEQY
TRBJ1-1	.	TRBV15	ATSRGPPLNTEAF
TRBJ2-2	once	TRBV19	ASSPQRVANTGELF
TRBJ1-4	.	TRBV4-1	ASRTTGDGEKLF
TRBJ2-1	once	TRBV18	ASSSEGEQF
TRBJ2-1	.	TRBV12-5	ASGLPRGKARNEQF
TRBJ1-1	.	TRBV7-2	ASSRDFDTEAF
TRBJ1-2	few	TRBV30	AWSVGYGYT
TRBJ1-2	once	TRBV15	ATSSDRGRAQDYGYT